The text below deals with one T cell receptor (beta chain). Relative to the germline gene, one junction end is altered; a read error may explain this. The data were taken from a study of tumor and adjacent non-tumor tissue in lung cancer. No cell sorting was done before RNA was extracted from the tissue. The normal lung tissue was taken more than 3 cm from the tumor edge. Per germline, CDR1 ENHRY and CDR2 SYGVKD. The CDR3 loop spans 15 amino acids. A modified ARM-PCR protocol with three rounds of nested PCR amplified TCRbeta. Via MiXCR, TCRdb re-called the multiplex PCR reads, giving one row per CDR3 protein. The sample has over 40,000 distinct CDR3 sequences, around 62% seen once.

The receptor comes from a woman aged 40-49 years with non-small cell lung cancer. The chain combines TRBV10-3 with TRBJ2-3; unclear D gene. Sequenced sample: distant non-tumor lung tissue. The CDR3 reads CAISERRGVGDTHYF. The CDR3 DNA reads as TGTGCCATCAGTGAAAGACGAGGAGTAGGAGATACGCACTATTTT.